Below, 21 T cell receptor beta chains from the same sample are listed, as sequenced in a study of regulatory T cells in long-lasting Graves disease. To make TCR beta libraries, researchers used iRepertoire HTBI primers and Arm-PCR of CDR3 regions. One entry per CDR3 protein, called by TCRdb with MiXCR from the multiplex PCR reads. The top ten clones hold about 7.8% of a sample with around 420,000 distinct CDR3 sequences, 15% of them seen once. This sample's time point: newly diagnosed GD, antithyroid drugs for less than 3 months. TCR sequences were obtained from RNA taken from PBMCs. These data are also associated with another study on T cells in Graves' hyperthyroidism and ophthalmopathy.

Source: peripheral blood mononuclear cells (PBMCs), taken at new diagnosis, from a patient treated with antithyroid drugs. These receptors were collected from a woman between 40 and 55 years old with Graves disease.

A few counts support this clonotype. The J gene is TRBJ2-1, the V gene TRBV7-6; D is unresolved. The assigned J gene may be wrong: the sequence end matches TRBJ2-5 better. CDR1 and CDR2 from the germline V gene are SGHVS and FNYEAQ. CDR3 length equals 13 residues. The CDR3 loop reads CASSLFSYQTQYF. The CDR3 DNA follows: TGTGCCAGCAGCTTGTTCTCTTATCAGACCCAGTACTTC.

This clonotype was detected a few times. The V gene is TRBV11-3, the J gene TRBJ2-7; possibly TRBD1 for D (5 bases). This CDR3 contains 13 residues. The germline V and J ends were trimmed by 3 bases and 5 bases, with 11 bases remaining between them. Germline CDR1 SGHNT, CDR2 YENEEA. The CDR3 nucleotides read TGTGCCAGCAGCTTCTTCAGGGTGCACGAGCAGTACTTC. It yields the protein CASSFFRVHEQYF. The full variable domain, completed using reference TRBV11-3 and TRBJ2-7, is EAGVVQSPRYKIIEKKQPVAFWCNPISGHNTLYWYLQNLGQGPELLIRYENEEAVDDSQLPKDRFSAERLKGVDSTLKIQPAELGDSAVYLCASSFFRVHEQYFGPGTRLTVT.

This clonotype was counted between two and nine times. V usage is TRBV20-1 and J usage is TRBJ2-7; TRBD1 aligns across 9 bases. The CDR3 runs 15 residues. Germline loops: CDR1 DFQATT, CDR2 SNEGSKA (reference sequence). V dropped 1 base and J dropped 4; count of bases not matched to a gene: 8. This CDR3 is CSARASPGQGYEQYF. Here the CDR3 DNA reads TGCAGTGCTAGAGCCTCACCGGGACAGGGATACGAGCAGTACTTC.

This clonotype has a count of ten or more. V gene TRBV6-2 or TRBV6-3 combines with J gene TRBJ2-3; 8 bases line up with TRBD2. J was trimmed by 5 bases and V by 0 bases; bases with no gene match: 7. The CDR3 totals 16 residues. The germline CDR1 and CDR2 sequences are MNHEY and SVGEGT. This CDR3 reads CASSYSVREGGDTQYF. As DNA, the CDR3 is TGTGCCAGCAGTTACTCGGTACGGGAGGGTGGAGATACGCAGTATTTT.

This clonotype came up many times. The chain recombines TRBV7-3 with TRBJ2-1; 7 nucleotides line up with TRBD2. The V and J ends lost 0 bases and 5 bases, in that order; junction bases with no gene match: 10. CDR1 SGHTA and CDR2 FQGTGA come from the germline V gene. The CDR3 loop spans 17 amino acids. In DNA form, the CDR3 reads TGTGCCAGCAGCTTAACAGGGGCGGGAGATATGGACAATGAGCAGTTCTTC. As protein: CASSLTGAGDMDNEQFF.

This clonotype was found many times. The chain uses TRBV5-1 and TRBJ2-7, with TRBD2 identical over 7 bases. The V gene's germline CDR1 is SGHRS and CDR2 YFSETQ. V trimming: 4 bases; J trimming: 0 bases; junction bases outside the gene matches: 4. The CDR3 is 14 residues long. The CDR3 nucleotides read TGCGCCAGCAGCCCCCGGACTAGCTCCTACGAGCAGTACTTC. It is translated as CASSPRTSSYEQYF.

This clonotype was seen more than once but under ten times. A read error may account for a junction end that differs from germline. The gene calls are TRBV5-1 and TRBJ1-3; D possibly corresponds to TRBD1 (6 bases). The germline V gene encodes CDR1 SGHRS and CDR2 YFSETQ. This CDR3 has 15 amino acids. CDR3 residues: CASSLGTNPGNTIYF. The CDR3 bases are TGCGCCAGCAGTTTGGGGACAAACCCTGGAAACACCATATATTTT.

Ten or more counts support this clonotype. The rearrangement links TRBV2 to TRBJ2-1; 10 nucleotides line up with TRBD1. V lost 4 bases, J lost 6 bases, and 6 bases stayed unmatched. CDR3 length: 15 residues. Per the germline V gene, CDR1 is SNHLY and CDR2 is FYNNEI. CDR3: CASSGPGQGFNEQFF. CDR3 DNA sequence: TGTGCCAGCAGTGGCCCGGGACAGGGGTTCAATGAGCAGTTCTTC.

This clonotype was found many times. This chain connects TRBV27 to TRBJ2-7; TRBD1 matches at 9 bases. Germline CDR1 MNHEY, CDR2 SMNVEV (reference sequence). The CDR3 contains 14 residues. V dropped 5 bases and J dropped 6; count of bases not matched to a gene: 8. This CDR3 reads CASSPRDRVGEQYF. The CDR3 nucleotides read TGTGCCAGCAGTCCACGGGACAGGGTAGGCGAGCAGTACTTC.

This clonotype was counted at least ten times. This rearrangement joins TRBV2 to TRBJ2-1; no reliable D call. Germline values: CDR1 SNHLY, CDR2 FYNNEI. The CDR3 contains 14 residues. Trimming took off 5 bases at V and 1 base at J, with 9 bases between the two ends. The CDR3: CASSRMGSYNEQFF. For the CDR3, the DNA is TGTGCCAGCAGTCGTATGGGGTCCTACAATGAGCAGTTCTTC.

The chain joins TRBV28 to TRBJ1-4; D is possibly TRBD1 (6 bases). The CDR3 is 15 amino acids. The germline V gene has CDR1 MDHEN and CDR2 SYDVKM. V lost 3 bases and J 7 bases, leaving 15 bases between the germline ends. CDR3 nucleotides: TGTGCCAGCAGTTTCATACGGGGGGCTAGTGAAAAACTGTTTTTT. Amino acid sequence: CASSFIRGASEKLFF.

The chain is built from TRBV19 and TRBJ1-5; D is possibly TRBD1 (6 bases). Trimming took off 2 bases at V and 3 bases at J, with 11 bases between the two ends. The CDR3 has 15 amino acids. Germline V gene data show CDR1 as LNHDA and CDR2 as SQIVND (reference sequence). DNA of the CDR3: TGTGCCAGTAGTATAAGGGGGGACTACAATCAGCCCCAGCATTTT. This translates into CASSIRGDYNQPQHF. Complete variable domain (other parts from reference TRBV19 and TRBJ1-5): DGGITQSPKYLFRKEGQNVTLSCEQNLNHDAMYWYRQDPGQGLRLIYYSQIVNDFQKGDIAEGYSVSREKKESFPLTVTSAQKNPTAFYLCASSIRGDYNQPQHFGDGTRLSIL.

This clonotype was counted many times. As DNA, the CDR3 is TGTGCCAGCAGTGTCGCTGGAAACACCATATATTTT. As protein: CASSVAGNTIYF. The J gene is TRBJ1-3, the V gene TRBV12-3 or TRBV12-4; D not resolved. The V end lost 5 bases, the J end lost 2 bases, and 4 bases lay between the germline ends. The CDR3 is 12 residues long.

The gene calls are TRBV5-1 and TRBJ2-1, with 11 bases that match TRBD2. This CDR3 has 17 amino acids. J gave up 7 bases and V 0 bases, and 9 bases lay outside the gene matches. The germline V gene encodes CDR1 SGHRS and CDR2 YFSETQ. The CDR3: CASSLEGTSGSSNEQFF. The DNA for the CDR3 is TGCGCCAGCAGCTTGGAAGGTACTAGCGGGAGTTCTAATGAGCAGTTCTTC.

A few counts support this clonotype. The chain employs TRBV18 and TRBJ1-1; 7 bases align to TRBD1. Trimming removed 1 base from V and 2 bases from J; junction bases left unmatched: 7. In germline, CDR1 is KGHSH, CDR2 LQKENI. The CDR3 extends over 16 amino acids. CDR3 DNA sequence: TGTGCCAGCTCACCACTAGGACAGGACCTAAACACTGAAGCTTTCTTT. Its protein product is CASSPLGQDLNTEAFF. The full variable domain, rest sourced from reference TRBV18 and TRBJ1-1, is NAGVMQNPRHLVRRRGQEARLRCSPMKGHSHVYWYRQLPEEGLKFMVYLQKENIIDESGMPKERFSAEFPKEGPSILRIQQVVRGDSAAYFCASSPLGQDLNTEAFFGQGTRLTVV.

In its sample, this clonotype was seen many times. This rearrangement joins TRBV6-2 or TRBV6-3 to TRBJ2-1; D remains ambiguous. V was clipped by 4 bases and J by 9 bases, with 13 bases between them. CDR3 length: 13 residues. Germline V CDR1 and CDR2: MNHEY, SVGEGT. The CDR3 protein is CASSLVTGGEQFF. For the CDR3, the DNA is TGTGCCAGCAGTTTAGTCACCGGCGGTGAGCAGTTCTTC.

At least ten counts were recorded for this clonotype. The chain links TRBV11-2 to TRBJ2-3, with 8 nucleotides matching TRBD1. Looked up from germline, CDR1 is SGHAT and CDR2 is FQNNGV. V lost 2 bases and J lost 6; bases outside the gene matches: 7. This CDR3 is built from 15 residues. The chain's CDR3 is CASSLPAQGADTQYF. For the CDR3, the DNA is TGTGCCAGCAGCTTACCAGCCCAGGGGGCCGATACGCAGTATTTT. The full variable domain, in which reference TRBV11-2 and TRBJ2-3 provide the parts outside the CDR3, is EAGVAQSPRYKIIEKRQSVAFWCNPISGHATLYWYQQILGQGPKLLIQFQNNGVVDDSQLPKDRFSAERLKGVDSTLKIQPAKLEDSAVYLCASSLPAQGADTQYFGPGTRLTVL.

In this sample, this clonotype turned up many times. This chain links TRBV28 with TRBJ2-4; TRBD2 is a possible D gene (5 bases). V lost 4 bases and J 2 bases, leaving 9 bases between the germline ends. Germline V lookup: CDR1 MDHEN, CDR2 SYDVKM. This CDR3 spans 14 amino acids. CDR3 protein: CASSSDWTKNIQYF. The CDR3, as DNA: TGTGCCAGCAGTTCGGACTGGACCAAAAACATTCAGTACTTC.

This clonotype was seen ten or more times. V usage is TRBV5-1 and J usage is TRBJ2-7; 7 positions match TRBD1. With V trimmed by 4 bases and J by 3 bases, 7 bases remained unmatched. This CDR3 is 14 amino acids long. Per germline, CDR1 SGHRS and CDR2 YFSETQ. The CDR3: CASSPTGTRYEQYF. CDR3 coding DNA: TGCGCCAGCAGCCCGACAGGGACCCGCTACGAGCAGTACTTC.

This clonotype was seen ten or more times. The chain couples TRBV7-6 to TRBJ1-2; 7 bases are a match to TRBD1. The CDR3 loop spans 13 amino acids. The V gene end was trimmed by 1 base and the J gene end by 6 bases; junction bases not matched to a gene: 2. CDR1 SGHVS and CDR2 FNYEAQ come from the germline V gene. CDR3 amino acids: CASSLVQGDGYTF. DNA of the CDR3: TGTGCCAGCAGCTTAGTCCAGGGGGATGGCTACACCTTC.

In its sample, this clonotype was seen many times. The chain joins TRBV11-2 to TRBJ2-4; D uncertain. Trimming shortened V by 1 base and J by 8 bases, and 12 bases separated the two germline ends. Germline CDR1 SGHAT, CDR2 FQNNGV. The CDR3 runs to 14 residues. The CDR3, as DNA: TGTGCCAGCAGCTTAGCCGGAGAGGTGGACATTCAGTACTTC. Translated: CASSLAGEVDIQYF.